This entry features one TCR beta chain sequence. Its target is not known. This sample is part of a study of cytomegalovirus exposure and HLA in healthy donors. The primer mix had 60 Vbeta and 13 Jbeta primers. Assay used: immunoSEQ multiplex PCR; TCRdb lists only in-frame clones, some missing. This sample has some 110,000 clones, with 76% found just once. General study results and limits: Owing to their indistinguishability, certain V segments, notably TRBV6-2 and TRBV6-3, were excluded. The number of N-insertions in an Asian-associated ancestry cluster was reportedly below the 666-donor mean in a later analysis. Presence/absence analyses assumed roughly uniform sequencing depth across donors. Per published accounts, TCR beta sequences correctly predicted the HLA-A and HLA-B alleles of most subjects.

CDR3 length: 13 residues. Per the germline V gene, CDR1 is GTSNPN and CDR2 is SVGIG (reference sequence). V was pared by 7 bases and J by 6 bases, with 11 bases of the junction left unmatched. The chain uses TRBV30 and TRBJ2-7; 8 bases line up with TRBD2. Sequenced sample: PBMCs. This TCR derives from a young woman in good health and CMV-seropositive. The CDR3 protein is CASYSGMASEQYF. The DNA for the CDR3 is TGTGCCTCTTATAGCGGGATGGCCTCCGAGCAGTACTTC.